This TCR beta chain was captured by sequencing in a study of shared clonotypes between healthy human individuals. The CDR3 totals 15 residues. Germline V CDR1 and CDR2: SGHTA, FQGNSA. Deletions cut 2 bases from V and 3 bases from J, with 14 bases between. In the original processing: Filtering differed because ImmunoSEQ produced junction-only sequences that carried no quality scores. The method was immunoSEQ multiplex PCR; TCRdb's version includes in-frame clones alone and lacks a portion of them. The DNA was the basis for D and trimming; V, J and clone size are from that table. In the table there are 2,500,000 or so clones, 80% to 95% of which are singletons.

The chain carries TRBV7-2 and TRBJ2-7; perhaps TRBD2 as D (5 bases). The clonotype was recovered from a young man in good health. Some clones in this sample may be carry-over from other donors' samples. Sequenced input: naive CD4+ T cells from PBMCs. The subset is: CD45RA+ positively selected. DNA of the CDR3: TGTGCCAGCAGCTTATTTCGGGGAACTAACTACGAGCAGTACTTC. This gives the protein CASSLFRGTNYEQYF.